This T cell receptor (beta chain) comes out of a study of blood T cell repertoires in COVID-19. Study details: There were acute and convalescent COVID-19 samples, and they came from the United States, Italy and Spain.

Produced via immunoSEQ multiplex PCR; TCRdb's table is partial and in-frame only. This repertoire shows 40,000 to 60,000 clones, 85% to 90% found once; its top ten account for less than 3%. The CDR3 is made up of 11 amino acids. The germline CDR1 and CDR2 sequences are SGDLS and YYNGEE. Trimming stripped 5 bases from V and 3 bases from J, with 6 bases between. The TCR originated in an elderly woman with COVID-19, enrolled during active disease. The chain has TRBV9 and TRBJ2-7, with D hard to call. Material: peripheral blood. Written as DNA, the CDR3 is TGTGCCAGCAGTGGAGACTACGAGCAGTACTTC. Translating it yields CASSGDYEQYF.